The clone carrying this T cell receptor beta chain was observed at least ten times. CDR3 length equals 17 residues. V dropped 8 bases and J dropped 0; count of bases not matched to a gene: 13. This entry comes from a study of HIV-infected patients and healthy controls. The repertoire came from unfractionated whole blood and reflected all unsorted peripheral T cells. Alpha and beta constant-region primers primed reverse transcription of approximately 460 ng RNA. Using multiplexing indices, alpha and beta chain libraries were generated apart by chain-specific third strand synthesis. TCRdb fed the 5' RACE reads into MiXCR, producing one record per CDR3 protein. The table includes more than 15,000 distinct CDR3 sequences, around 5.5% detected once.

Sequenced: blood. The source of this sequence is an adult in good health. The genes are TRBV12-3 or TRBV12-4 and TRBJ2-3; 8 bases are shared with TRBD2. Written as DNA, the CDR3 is TGTGCCAGCGGGCCTCCTGATGTAGCGGGGAGCACAGATACGCAGTATTTT. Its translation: CASGPPDVAGSTDTQYF.